Below are 11 T cell receptor beta chains sequenced from a single sample in a study of blood T cell repertoires in COVID-19. Measured with immunoSEQ multiplex PCR; TCRdb has only the in-frame clones, and not every one. In the table there are more than 300,000 clones, under 85% of which are singletons. The sequenced material came from PBMCs or T cells enriched from blood (not recorded which). These receptors originate from a woman aged 50 to 60 who had recovered from COVID-19.

The chain combines TRBV7-9 with TRBJ1-6, with TRBD1 as a possible D gene (6 bases). Germline V gives CDR1 SEHNR, CDR2 FQNEAQ (reference sequence). The CDR3 totals 14 residues. Deletions cut 3 bases from V and 8 bases from J, with 11 bases between. The CDR3 DNA is TGTGCCAGCAGCTTGAACAGGGCTGATTCACCCCTCCACTTT. This translates into CASSLNRADSPLHF. Drawing the rest from reference TRBV7-9 and TRBJ1-6, the complete variable domain is DTGVSQNPRHKITKRGQNVTFRCDPISEHNRLYWYRQTLGQGPEFLTYFQNEAQLEKSRLLSDRFSAERPKGSFSTLEIQRTEQGDSAMYLCASSLNRADSPLHFGNGTRLTVT.

The chain uses TRBV29-1 and TRBJ1-1, with TRBD1 matching 8 bases. The CDR3 consists of 15 residues. CDR1 and CDR2 from the germline V gene are SQVTM and ANQGSEA. J lost 0 bases, V lost 5 bases, and 8 bases had no gene match. DNA for the CDR3: TGCAGCGTTAAACCAGGGGGCCGCGTGAACACTGAAGCTTTCTTT. Protein product: CSVKPGGRVNTEAFF.

This chain joins TRBV7-9 and TRBJ2-3, with 10 nucleotides matching TRBD2. V was pared by 4 bases and J by 0 bases, with 4 bases of the junction left unmatched. Germline V CDR1 and CDR2: SEHNR, FQNEAQ (reference sequence). This CDR3 has 16 residues. The CDR3: CASSSGTSASTDTQYF. The CDR3 nucleotides read TGTGCCAGCAGCTCCGGGACTAGCGCGAGCACAGATACGCAGTATTTT. The full variable domain, in which reference TRBV7-9 and TRBJ2-3 provide the parts outside the CDR3, is DTGVSQNPRHKITKRGQNVTFRCDPISEHNRLYWYRQTLGQGPEFLTYFQNEAQLEKSRLLSDRFSAERPKGSFSTLEIQRTEQGDSAMYLCASSSGTSASTDTQYFGPGTRLTVL.

The CDR3 loop is CASSGGTAQRGGIGETQYF. The CDR3 DNA is TGTGCCAGCAGTGGCGGGACCGCTCAACGGGGGGGGATCGGAGAGACCCAGTACTTC. The genes are TRBV2 and TRBJ2-5, with TRBD2 identical over 8 bases. Trimming cost V 4 bases and J 4 bases; bases outside gene matches: 20. Germline values: CDR1 SNHLY, CDR2 FYNNEI. The CDR3 loop spans 19 amino acids.

V gene TRBV5-4 combines with J gene TRBJ1-2, with D maybe TRBD1 (6 bases). Germline-derived CDR1 and CDR2 are SGHNT and YYREEE (reference sequence). The CDR3 contains 16 residues. Trimming took off 0 bases at V and 0 bases at J, with 12 bases between the two ends. The CDR3 DNA is TGTGCCAGCAGCTTGGAGACAGGCCCTGCTAACTATGGCTACACCTTC. It is translated as CASSLETGPANYGYTF.

The gene calls are TRBV6-1 and TRBJ2-2, with TRBD2 identical over 10 bases. This CDR3 has 16 residues. With 2 bases clipped from V and 4 bases from J, the junction kept 4 bases outside the gene matches. The germline CDR1 and CDR2 sequences are MNHNS and SASEGT. The CDR3 protein is CASSETPSGGTGELFF. DNA of the CDR3: TGTGCCAGCAGTGAAACGCCTAGCGGGGGCACCGGGGAGCTGTTTTTT.

The chain combines TRBV6-2 or TRBV6-3 with TRBJ2-7; 7 bases fit TRBD2. The CDR3 totals 16 residues. Trimming removed 2 bases from V and 2 bases from J; junction bases left unmatched: 9. CDR1 and CDR2 (germline): MNHEY, SVGEGT. The CDR3 loop reads CASSYAELAAAYEQYF. CDR3 in DNA: TGTGCCAGCAGTTACGCGGAGCTAGCGGCAGCCTACGAGCAGTACTTC.

This sequence joins TRBV2 and TRBJ2-7; 8 nucleotides match TRBD1. Losses at the gene ends were 6 bases for V and 4 bases for J; bases not matched to a gene: 14. CDR1 and CDR2 from the germline V gene are SNHLY and FYNNEI. CDR3 size: 16 residues. The CDR3 region is CASRRGTGTGNYEQYF. Written as DNA, the CDR3 is TGTGCCAGCAGGAGGGGAACCGGGACAGGCAATTACGAGCAGTACTTC.

The rearrangement joins TRBV14 to TRBJ2-5; 12 nucleotides match TRBD2. Trimming at V came to 1 base and at J to 2 bases, leaving 5 bases not matched to a gene. Germline V gives CDR1 SGHDN, CDR2 FVKESK. The CDR3 totals 17 residues. CDR3 in DNA: TGTGCCAGCAGCCAAGGCCCTCTAGCGGGAGGGCAAGAGACCCAGTACTTC. It codes for CASSQGPLAGGQETQYF.

This clone was seen once. The rearrangement uses TRBV7-9 and TRBJ2-1, with TRBD1 matching 9 bases. After removal of 3 bases from V and 6 bases from J, the junction contained 6 bases not matched to a gene. The CDR3 is made up of 15 amino acids. Per the germline V gene, CDR1 is SEHNR and CDR2 is FQNEAQ (reference sequence). CDR3 DNA: TGTGCCAGCAGCTTGTGGACAGGGGATTCCAATGAGCAGTTCTTC. It codes for CASSLWTGDSNEQFF.

The chain is built from TRBV29-1 and TRBJ1-5; D may be TRBD1 (5 bases). This CDR3 is built from 14 residues. Trimming shortened V by 6 bases and J by 5 bases, and 17 bases separated the two germline ends. Germline CDR1 SQVTM, CDR2 ANQGSEA. The CDR3 DNA reads as TGCAGCGTCGGAGGAGGGGTAGGAGATCAGCCCCAGCATTTT. As protein: CSVGGGVGDQPQHF.